This TCR beta chain was recorded in a study of blood T cells in healthy people across ages. Study-wide background: Capture via template switching afforded approximately one barcoded beta molecule per two T cells.

Overall study results and limits: From one million sequenced T cells, diversity estimates were lower bounds.

Through a sample-barcoded 5' primer and a J-beta primer mix, a second PCR was run for 7 to 11 cycles. Tags on each cDNA molecule came from a template-switch adaptor with 12 random nucleotides. TCRdb itself ran the 5' RACE reads through MiXCR, one entry per CDR3 protein. The table includes around 1,900,000 distinct CDR3 sequences, 39% detected once. Comments on this clonotype: Its antigen is undetermined.

In germline, CDR1 is ENHRY, CDR2 SYGVKD. CDR3 length: 14 residues. Trimming left V 6 bases short and J 4 bases short, with 14 bases between. The sequence derives from a human donor in good health. Sequencing was performed on blood. V and J are TRBV10-3 and TRBJ2-3, with D perhaps TRBD1 (6 bases). The DNA of the CDR3 is TGTGCCATCAGAAAAGAACAGGGTTCAGATACGCAGTATTTT. Translating it yields CAIRKEQGSDTQYF.